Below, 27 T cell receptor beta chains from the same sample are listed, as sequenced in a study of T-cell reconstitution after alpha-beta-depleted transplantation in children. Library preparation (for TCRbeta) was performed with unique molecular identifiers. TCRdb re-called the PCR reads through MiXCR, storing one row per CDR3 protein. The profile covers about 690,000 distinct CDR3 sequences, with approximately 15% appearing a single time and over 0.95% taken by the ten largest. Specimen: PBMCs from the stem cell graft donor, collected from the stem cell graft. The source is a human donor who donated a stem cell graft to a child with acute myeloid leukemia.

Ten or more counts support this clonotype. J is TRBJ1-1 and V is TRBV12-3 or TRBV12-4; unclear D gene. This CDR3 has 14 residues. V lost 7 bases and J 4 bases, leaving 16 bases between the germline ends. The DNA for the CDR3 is TGTGCCAGCATTTATTTGGAGGGCGGCACTGAAGCTTTCTTT. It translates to CASIYLEGGTEAFF.

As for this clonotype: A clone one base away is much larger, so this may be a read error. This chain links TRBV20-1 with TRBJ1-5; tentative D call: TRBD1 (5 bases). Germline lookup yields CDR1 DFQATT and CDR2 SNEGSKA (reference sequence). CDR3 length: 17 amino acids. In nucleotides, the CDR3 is TGCAGAGTCCCGGGACCCCTCCAGTCCGTCCCTAGTCAGCCCCAGCATTTT. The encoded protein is CRVPGPLQSVPSQPQHF.

CDR3 nucleotides: TGTGCCAGCAGCTCCGACAGGGGGATGGGCGAGCAGTACTTC. It specifies CASSSDRGMGEQYF. The chain combines TRBV11-2 with TRBJ2-7; 9 bases align to TRBD1. Germline V CDR1 and CDR2: SGHAT, FQNNGV. J was trimmed by 6 bases and V by 4 bases; bases with no gene match: 7. This CDR3 contains 14 residues.

As DNA, the CDR3 is TGTGCCACCAGCTCCCGGGGCCTGAACACTGAAGCTTTCTTT. Translated: CATSSRGLNTEAFF. The V call is TRBV15, the J call TRBJ1-1; tentatively, D is TRBD1 (5 bases). Trimming shortened V by 5 bases and J by 0 bases, and 10 bases separated the two germline ends. Looked up from germline, CDR1 is LNHNV and CDR2 is YYDKDF (reference sequence). This CDR3 is 14 amino acids long.

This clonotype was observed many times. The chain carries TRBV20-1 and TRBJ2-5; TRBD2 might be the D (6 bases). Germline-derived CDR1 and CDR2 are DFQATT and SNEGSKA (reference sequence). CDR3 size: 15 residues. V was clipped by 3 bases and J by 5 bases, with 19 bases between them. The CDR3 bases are TGCAGTGCTAGCCCGGACTACCCGGATCGGGAGACCCAGTACTTC. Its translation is CSASPDYPDRETQYF.

The CDR3 loop is CASSLARGGGARDTQYF. CDR3 nucleotide sequence: TGTGCCAGCAGCTTAGCCAGGGGCGGGGGGGCAAGAGATACGCAGTATTTT. The rearrangement uses TRBV7-2 and TRBJ2-3; 9 bases agree with TRBD2. The CDR3 spans 17 residues. CDR1 and CDR2 (germline): SGHTA, FQGNSA. The V gene end was trimmed by 0 bases and the J gene end by 5 bases; junction bases not matched to a gene: 9. The variable domain in full, with the rest retrieved from reference TRBV7-2 and TRBJ2-3, is GAGVSQSPSNKVTEKGKDVELRCDPISGHTALYWYRQSLGQGLEFLIYFQGNSAPDKSGLPSDRFSAERTGGSVSTLTIQRTQQEDSAVYLCASSLARGGGARDTQYFGPGTRLTVL.

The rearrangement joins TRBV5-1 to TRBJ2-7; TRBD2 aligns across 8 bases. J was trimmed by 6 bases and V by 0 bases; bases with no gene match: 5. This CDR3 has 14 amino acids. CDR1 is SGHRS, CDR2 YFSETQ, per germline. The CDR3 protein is CASSLVSGEPEQYF. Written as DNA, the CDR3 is TGCGCCAGCAGCTTGGTTAGCGGGGAGCCCGAGCAGTACTTC.

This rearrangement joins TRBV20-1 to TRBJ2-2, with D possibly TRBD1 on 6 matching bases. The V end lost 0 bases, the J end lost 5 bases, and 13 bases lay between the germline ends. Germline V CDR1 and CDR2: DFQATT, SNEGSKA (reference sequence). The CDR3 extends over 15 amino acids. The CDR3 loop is CSARDPGEWTGELFF. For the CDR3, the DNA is TGCAGTGCTAGAGATCCAGGGGAGTGGACCGGGGAGCTGTTTTTT.

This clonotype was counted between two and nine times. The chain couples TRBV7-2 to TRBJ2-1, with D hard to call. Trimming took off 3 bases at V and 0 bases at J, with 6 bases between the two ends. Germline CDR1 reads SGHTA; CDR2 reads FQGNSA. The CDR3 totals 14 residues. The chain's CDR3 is CASSFKSSYNEQFF. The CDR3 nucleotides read TGTGCCAGCAGCTTTAAGAGCTCCTACAATGAGCAGTTCTTC.

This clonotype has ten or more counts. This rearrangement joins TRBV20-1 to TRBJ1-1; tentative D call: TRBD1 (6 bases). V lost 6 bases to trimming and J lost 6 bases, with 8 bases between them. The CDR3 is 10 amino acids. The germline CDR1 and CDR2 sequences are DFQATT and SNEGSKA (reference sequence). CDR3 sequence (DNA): TGCAGTGCCGGGGGCGCTGAAGCTTTCTTT. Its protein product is CSAGGAEAFF.

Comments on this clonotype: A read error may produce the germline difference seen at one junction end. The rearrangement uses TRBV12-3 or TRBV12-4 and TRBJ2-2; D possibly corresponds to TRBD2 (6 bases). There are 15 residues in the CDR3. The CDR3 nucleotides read TGCGCCAGCAGCTTCGGCGGGACGAACACCGGGGAGCTGTTTTTT. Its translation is CASSFGGTNTGELFF.

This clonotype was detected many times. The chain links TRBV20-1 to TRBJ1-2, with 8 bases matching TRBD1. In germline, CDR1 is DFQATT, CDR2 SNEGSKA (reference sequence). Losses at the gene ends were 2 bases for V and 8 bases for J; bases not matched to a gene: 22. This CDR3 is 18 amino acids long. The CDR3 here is CSARQGAPRRSHERGYTF. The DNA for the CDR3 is TGCAGTGCTAGACAGGGGGCGCCCCGACGGTCCCACGAGCGCGGCTACACCTTC.

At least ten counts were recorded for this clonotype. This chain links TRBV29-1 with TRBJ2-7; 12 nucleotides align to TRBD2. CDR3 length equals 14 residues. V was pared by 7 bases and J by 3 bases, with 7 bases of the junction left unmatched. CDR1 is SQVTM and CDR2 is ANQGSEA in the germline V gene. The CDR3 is CSASTSGGGYEQYF. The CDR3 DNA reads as TGCAGCGCCTCGACTAGCGGGGGTGGCTACGAGCAGTACTTC.

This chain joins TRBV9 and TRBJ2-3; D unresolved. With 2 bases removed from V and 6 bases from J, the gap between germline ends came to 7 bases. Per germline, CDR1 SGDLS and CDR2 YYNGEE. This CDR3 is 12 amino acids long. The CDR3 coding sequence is TGTGCCAGCAGCGTCTCCGGGGATACGCAGTATTTT. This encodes CASSVSGDTQYF.

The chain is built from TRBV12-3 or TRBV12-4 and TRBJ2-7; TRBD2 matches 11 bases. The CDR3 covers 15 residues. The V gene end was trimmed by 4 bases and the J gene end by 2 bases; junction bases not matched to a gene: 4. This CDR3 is CASSSPGLAAYEQYF. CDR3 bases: TGTGCCAGCAGTTCCCCGGGACTAGCGGCCTACGAGCAGTACTTC.

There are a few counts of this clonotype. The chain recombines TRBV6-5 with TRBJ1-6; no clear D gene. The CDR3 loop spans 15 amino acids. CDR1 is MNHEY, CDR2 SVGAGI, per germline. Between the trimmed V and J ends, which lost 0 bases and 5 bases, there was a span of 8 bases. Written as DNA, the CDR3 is TGTGCCAGCAGTTACTCGATAGGAGATAATTCACCCCTCCACTTT. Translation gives CASSYSIGDNSPLHF.

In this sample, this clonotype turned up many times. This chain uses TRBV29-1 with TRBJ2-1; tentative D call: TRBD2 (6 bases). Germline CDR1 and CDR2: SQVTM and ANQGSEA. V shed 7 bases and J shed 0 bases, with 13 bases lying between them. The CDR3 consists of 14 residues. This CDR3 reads CSASAYSSYNEQFF. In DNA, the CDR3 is TGCAGCGCTAGCGCTTATAGCTCCTACAATGAGCAGTTCTTC.

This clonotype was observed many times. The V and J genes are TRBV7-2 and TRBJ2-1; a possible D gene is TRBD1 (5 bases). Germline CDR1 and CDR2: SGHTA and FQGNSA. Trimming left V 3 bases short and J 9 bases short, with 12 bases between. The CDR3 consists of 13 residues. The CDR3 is CASSLDPQGEQFF. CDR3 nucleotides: TGTGCCAGCAGCTTGGACCCCCAGGGTGAGCAGTTCTTC.

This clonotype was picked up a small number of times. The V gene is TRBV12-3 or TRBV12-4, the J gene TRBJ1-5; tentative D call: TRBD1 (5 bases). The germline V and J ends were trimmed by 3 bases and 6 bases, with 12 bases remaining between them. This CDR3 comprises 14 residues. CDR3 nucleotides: TGTGCCAGCAGTTTGAGTCCGGGGACTCAGCCCCAGCATTTT. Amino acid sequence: CASSLSPGTQPQHF.

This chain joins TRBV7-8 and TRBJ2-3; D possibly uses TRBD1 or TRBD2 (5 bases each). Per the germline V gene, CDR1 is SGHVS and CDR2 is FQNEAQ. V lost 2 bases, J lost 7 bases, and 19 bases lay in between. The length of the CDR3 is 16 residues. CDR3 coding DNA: TGTGCCAGCAGCTTAAATGTAGACGGGACGGCCAATACGCAGTATTTT. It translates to CASSLNVDGTANTQYF.

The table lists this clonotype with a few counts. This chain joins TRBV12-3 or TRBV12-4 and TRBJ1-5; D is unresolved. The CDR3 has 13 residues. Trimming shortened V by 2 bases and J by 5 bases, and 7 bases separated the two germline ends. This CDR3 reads CASSLFWDQPQHF. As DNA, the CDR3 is TGTGCCAGCAGTTTATTCTGGGATCAGCCCCAGCATTTT.

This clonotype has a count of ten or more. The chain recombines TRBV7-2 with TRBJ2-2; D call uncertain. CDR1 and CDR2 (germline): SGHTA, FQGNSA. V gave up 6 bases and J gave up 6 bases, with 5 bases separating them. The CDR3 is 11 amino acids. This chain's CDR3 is CASSASGELFF. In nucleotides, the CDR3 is TGTGCCAGCAGTGCCTCCGGGGAGCTGTTTTTT.

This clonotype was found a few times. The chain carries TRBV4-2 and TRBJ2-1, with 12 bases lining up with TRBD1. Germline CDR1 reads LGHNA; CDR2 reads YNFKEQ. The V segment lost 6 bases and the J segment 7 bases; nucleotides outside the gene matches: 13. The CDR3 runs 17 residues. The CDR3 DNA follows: TGTGCCAGCAGGAGAGGTCCGGGACAGGGGGCGGAGAATGAGCAGTTCTTC. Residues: CASRRGPGQGAENEQFF.

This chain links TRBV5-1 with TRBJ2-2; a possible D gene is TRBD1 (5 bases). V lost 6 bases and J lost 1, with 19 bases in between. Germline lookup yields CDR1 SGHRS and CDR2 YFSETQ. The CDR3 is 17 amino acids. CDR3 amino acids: CASTSPFDRENTGELFF. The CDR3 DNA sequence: TGCGCCAGCACCTCCCCCTTCGACAGAGAGAACACCGGGGAGCTGTTTTTT.

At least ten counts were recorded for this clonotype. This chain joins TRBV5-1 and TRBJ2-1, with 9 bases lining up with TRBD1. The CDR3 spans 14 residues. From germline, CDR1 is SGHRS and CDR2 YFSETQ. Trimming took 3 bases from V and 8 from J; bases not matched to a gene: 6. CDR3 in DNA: TGCGCCAGCAGCTCCGACAGGGGGTCAGATGAGCAGTTCTTC. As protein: CASSSDRGSDEQFF.

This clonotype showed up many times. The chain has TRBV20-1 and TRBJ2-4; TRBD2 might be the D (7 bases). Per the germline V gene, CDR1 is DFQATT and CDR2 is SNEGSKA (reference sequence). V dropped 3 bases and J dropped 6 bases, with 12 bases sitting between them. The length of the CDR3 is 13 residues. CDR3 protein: CSASPGGPNIQYF. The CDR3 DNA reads TGCAGTGCTAGTCCGGGGGGCCCAAACATTCAGTACTTC.

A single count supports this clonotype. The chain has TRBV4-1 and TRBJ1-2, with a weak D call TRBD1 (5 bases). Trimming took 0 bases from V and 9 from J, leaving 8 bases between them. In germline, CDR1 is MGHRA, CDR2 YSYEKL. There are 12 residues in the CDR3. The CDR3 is CASSQDRGSYTF. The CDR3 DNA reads TGCGCCAGCAGCCAAGATCGGGGGAGCTACACCTTC.